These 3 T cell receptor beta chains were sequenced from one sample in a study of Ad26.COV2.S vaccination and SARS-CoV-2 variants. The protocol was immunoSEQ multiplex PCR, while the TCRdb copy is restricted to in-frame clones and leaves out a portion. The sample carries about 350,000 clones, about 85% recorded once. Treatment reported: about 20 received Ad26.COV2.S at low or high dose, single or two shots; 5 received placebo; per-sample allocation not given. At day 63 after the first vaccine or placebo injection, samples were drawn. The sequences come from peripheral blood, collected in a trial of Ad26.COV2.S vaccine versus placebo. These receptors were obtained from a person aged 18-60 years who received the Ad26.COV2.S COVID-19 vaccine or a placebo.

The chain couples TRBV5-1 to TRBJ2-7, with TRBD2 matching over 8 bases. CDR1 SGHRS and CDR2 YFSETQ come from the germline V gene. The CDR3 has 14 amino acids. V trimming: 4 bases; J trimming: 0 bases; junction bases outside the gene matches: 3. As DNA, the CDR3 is TGCGCCAGCAGCGTTAGCGGGAACTCCTACGAGCAGTACTTC. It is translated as CASSVSGNSYEQYF.

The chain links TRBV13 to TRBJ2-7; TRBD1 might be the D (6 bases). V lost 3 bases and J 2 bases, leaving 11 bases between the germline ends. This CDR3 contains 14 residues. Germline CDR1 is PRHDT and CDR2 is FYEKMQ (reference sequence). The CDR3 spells CASSLGTPTYEQYF. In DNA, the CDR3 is TGTGCCAGCAGCTTGGGGACACCTACCTACGAGCAGTACTTC.

The CDR3 DNA reads TGTGCCAGCAGCGCCGGCCCTAGGGGAAGGGGCACCGGGGAGCTGTTTTTT. It encodes CASSAGPRGRGTGELFF. This chain joins TRBV27 and TRBJ2-2; D might be TRBD1 (5 bases). Between the trimmed V and J ends, which lost 6 bases and 4 bases, there was a span of 21 bases. CDR1 MNHEY and CDR2 SMNVEV come from the germline V gene (reference sequence). The CDR3 runs 17 residues.